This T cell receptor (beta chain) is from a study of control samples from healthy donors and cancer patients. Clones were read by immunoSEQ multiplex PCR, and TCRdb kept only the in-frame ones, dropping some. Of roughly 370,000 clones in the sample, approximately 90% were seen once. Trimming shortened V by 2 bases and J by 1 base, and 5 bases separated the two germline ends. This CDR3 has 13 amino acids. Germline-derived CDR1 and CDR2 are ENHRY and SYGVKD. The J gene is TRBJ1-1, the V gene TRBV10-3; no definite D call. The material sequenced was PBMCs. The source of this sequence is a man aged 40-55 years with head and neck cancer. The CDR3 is CAISEVGNTEAFF. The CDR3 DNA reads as TGTGCCATCAGTGAGGTCGGGAACACTGAAGCTTTCTTT.